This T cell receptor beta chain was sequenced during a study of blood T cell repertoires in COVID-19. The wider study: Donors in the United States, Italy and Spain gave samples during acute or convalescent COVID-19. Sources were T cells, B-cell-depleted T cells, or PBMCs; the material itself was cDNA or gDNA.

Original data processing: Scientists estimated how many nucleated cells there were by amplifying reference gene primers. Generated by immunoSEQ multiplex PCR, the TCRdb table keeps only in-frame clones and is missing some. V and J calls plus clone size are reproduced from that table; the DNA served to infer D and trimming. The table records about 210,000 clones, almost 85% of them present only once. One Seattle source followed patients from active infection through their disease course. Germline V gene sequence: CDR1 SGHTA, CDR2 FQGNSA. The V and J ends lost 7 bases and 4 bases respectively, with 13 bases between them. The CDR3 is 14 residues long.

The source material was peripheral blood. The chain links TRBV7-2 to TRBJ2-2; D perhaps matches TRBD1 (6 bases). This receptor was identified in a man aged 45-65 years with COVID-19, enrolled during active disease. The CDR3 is CASKMTGVTGELFF. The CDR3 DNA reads TGTGCCAGCAAGATGACAGGAGTCACCGGGGAGCTGTTTTTT.